These 11 T cell receptor beta chains share one sample of origin, sequenced in a study of shared clonotypes between healthy human individuals. The protocol was immunoSEQ multiplex PCR, while the TCRdb copy is restricted to in-frame clones and leaves out a portion. The sample carries some 320,000 clones, more than 75% recorded once. The specimen sequenced was memory CD8+ T cells sorted from blood. Subset indicated: CD45RO+ cells pooled with CCR7-negative TemRA cells. The receptor set was obtained from a man younger than 30 in good health.

The CDR3 loop reads CAISDLPQTSHYGYTF. The CDR3 region has the DNA TGTGCCATCAGTGATCTACCGCAGACCTCGCACTATGGCTACACCTTC. V is TRBV10-3 and J is TRBJ1-2, with unresolved D. V gave up 3 bases and J gave up 3 bases, with 17 bases separating them. CDR1 and CDR2 from the germline V gene are ENHRY and SYGVKD. This CDR3 is built from 16 residues.

CDR3 sequence reads: CASSPIRGYTF. For the CDR3, the DNA is TGTGCCAGCAGCCCTATTCGGGGCTACACCTTC. The chain couples TRBV11-2 to TRBJ1-2; D is undetermined. Per germline, CDR1 SGHAT and CDR2 FQNNGV. V was pared by 5 bases and J by 8 bases, with 9 bases between. There are 11 residues in the CDR3.

This clone was counted once. The chain is built from TRBV9 and TRBJ1-5, with TRBD1 matching over 8 bases. J was trimmed by 7 bases and V by 4 bases; bases with no gene match: 10. The CDR3 has 15 residues. Germline assignment: CDR1 SGDLS and CDR2 YYNGEE. The CDR3 is CASSSGQGEGQPQHF. CDR3 coding DNA: TGTGCCAGCAGCTCCGGACAGGGAGAAGGACAGCCCCAGCATTTT.

The chain uses TRBV9 and TRBJ1-2; 7 nucleotides match TRBD1. CDR3 size: 14 residues. The J segment lost 4 bases and the V segment lost 0 bases, leaving 3 bases of the junction unmatched. Germline assignment: CDR1 SGDLS and CDR2 YYNGEE. CDR3: CASSVVPGGYGYTF. The CDR3, as DNA: TGTGCCAGCAGCGTAGTCCCAGGGGGCTATGGCTACACCTTC. Together with reference TRBV9 and TRBJ1-2, the CDR3 gives the full variable domain: DSGVTQTPKHLITATGQRVTLRCSPRSGDLSVYWYQQSLDQGLQFLIQYYNGEERAKGNILERFSAQQFPDLHSELNLSSLELGDSALYFCASSVVPGGYGYTFGSGTRLTVV.

The CDR3 loop is CASSIQGAKNIQYF. The CDR3 DNA sequence: TGCGCCAGCAGCATTCAGGGTGCCAAAAACATTCAGTACTTC. J is TRBJ2-4 and V is TRBV5-1; the D gene is possibly TRBD1 (5 bases). The germline V and J ends were trimmed by 4 bases and 1 base, with 9 bases remaining between them. This CDR3 has 14 amino acids. CDR1 and CDR2 (germline): SGHRS, YFSETQ.

The rearrangement uses TRBV2 and TRBJ2-1; no firm D call. V was pared by 6 bases and J by 2 bases, with 11 bases between. The germline V gene encodes CDR1 SNHLY and CDR2 FYNNEI. The CDR3 extends over 14 amino acids. This chain's CDR3 is CASRGTEAYNEQFF. DNA for the CDR3: TGTGCCAGCAGAGGCACAGAAGCCTACAATGAGCAGTTCTTC.

The J gene is TRBJ1-5, the V gene TRBV10-3; 7 bases are shared with TRBD1. This CDR3 is built from 15 residues. The V and J ends lost 3 bases and 3 bases, in that order; junction bases with no gene match: 5. The germline V gene has CDR1 ENHRY and CDR2 SYGVKD. CDR3 sequence (DNA): TGTGCCATCAGTGACCCCGACAGGGACAATCAGCCCCAGCATTTT. It specifies CAISDPDRDNQPQHF.

The V call is TRBV7-9, the J call TRBJ1-4; tentative D call: TRBD1 (5 bases). V gave up 2 bases and J gave up 4 bases, with 14 bases separating them. Germline V lookup: CDR1 SEHNR, CDR2 FQNEAQ (reference sequence). This CDR3 spans 16 amino acids. The CDR3 region is CASSLSGTDLNEKLFF. CDR3 DNA sequence: TGTGCCAGCAGCTTATCCGGGACGGACCTTAATGAAAAACTGTTTTTT. Based on the CDR3 plus reference TRBV7-9 and TRBJ1-4, the full variable domain is DTGVSQNPRHKITKRGQNVTFRCDPISEHNRLYWYRQTLGQGPEFLTYFQNEAQLEKSRLLSDRFSAERPKGSFSTLEIQRTEQGDSAMYLCASSLSGTDLNEKLFFGSGTQLSVL.

The chain carries TRBV4-2 and TRBJ2-1, with D perhaps given as TRBD1 or TRBD2 (6 bases each). The germline gives CDR1 LGHNA, CDR2 YNFKEQ. The CDR3 spans 19 residues. V was trimmed by 0 bases and J by 4 bases, leaving 22 bases between them. Here the CDR3 DNA reads TGTGCCAGCAGCCAAGAAGCCGGCAGGGGAGGTCTGGGATACAATGAGCAGTTCTTC. This translates into CASSQEAGRGGLGYNEQFF.

The V gene is TRBV5-1, the J gene TRBJ1-2; D gene uncertain. There are 15 residues in the CDR3. Deletions cut 0 bases from V and 7 bases from J, with 16 bases between. The germline V gene encodes CDR1 SGHRS and CDR2 YFSETQ. The CDR3 here is CASSLGWSSESGYTF. In nucleotides, the CDR3 is TGCGCCAGCAGCTTGGGCTGGTCCAGTGAGAGTGGCTACACCTTC.

This rearrangement joins TRBV28 to TRBJ1-3; D gene unclear. The CDR3 has 15 residues. Between the trimmed V and J ends, which lost 1 base and 3 bases, there was a span of 10 bases. Germline CDR1 is MDHEN and CDR2 is SYDVKM. Here the CDR3 reads CASSLFPSLGNTIYF. CDR3 bases: TGTGCCAGCAGTTTATTTCCCAGCCTTGGAAACACCATATATTTT.